This T cell receptor beta chain was documented in a study of T cell repertoires in cytomegalovirus infection. Study information: The authors used CMV epitopes that were HLA-C-restricted (recently identified) and HLA-B-restricted (well studied). Indications came from public TCR beta signatures; they pointed to CMV infection and to a matching HLA type.

Notes on the study in general: CMV-specific HLA-C-restricted TCR beta clonotypes dominated the ex vivo response.

MiXCR, applied by TCRdb to the reads, yields one record per CDR3 protein. Here the sample spans tens of thousands of distinct CDR3 sequences, 20% being singletons. The germline V and J ends were trimmed by 6 bases and 0 bases, with 12 bases remaining between them. This CDR3 has 15 amino acids. CDR1 is SEHNR, CDR2 FQNEAQ, per germline (reference sequence). Points on this clonotype: Its antigen is unidentified.

The genes are TRBV7-9 and TRBJ2-1; unclear D gene. The starting material was CD8+ T cells from cultured PBMCs, obtained from culture after CMV antigen stimulation. The origin of this receptor is a human donor in good health (CMV status not recorded). Some clones in this sample may be carry-over from other donors' samples. As DNA, the CDR3 is TGTGCCAGCAGTTGGATGGGGTCCTCCTACAATGAGCAGTTCTTC. Its protein product is CASSWMGSSYNEQFF.